This T cell receptor beta chain is from a study of T-cell memory formation after mild COVID-19. Background on the study: Clusters of TCRs were largely donor specific.

V was pared by 3 bases and J by 6 bases, with 11 bases between. This CDR3 spans 14 amino acids. TCRdb re-called the 5' RACE reads through MiXCR, storing one row per CDR3 protein. The data contain about 320,000 distinct CDR3 sequences, 13% to 15% of them singletons. This chain links TRBV12-3 or TRBV12-4 with TRBJ2-2; D is unclear. The clonotype was recovered from a man between 18 and 29 years old who had mild COVID-19 (a few samples of this study predate the infection). Cell type and time point are not known. The sample consisted of PBMCs or a T cell subset sorted from them (not recorded which). CDR3 sequence: CASSFNPGAGELFF. The CDR3 DNA reads as TGTGCCAGCAGTTTTAACCCAGGCGCCGGGGAGCTGTTTTTT.